A single sample gave rise to the 4 T cell receptor beta chains below, sequenced in a study of shared clonotypes between healthy human individuals. Method: immunoSEQ multiplex PCR; TCRdb's copy keeps in-frame clones and lacks some. The data hold millions of clones, with just over 90% observed a single time. The sequenced material came from naive CD4+ T cells sorted from blood. Described subset: CD45RA+ positively selected. The receptor set was obtained from a man aged 18 to 29 in good health.

This chain links TRBV27 with TRBJ2-1; TRBD2 agrees at 11 bases. V was clipped by 3 bases and J by 2 bases; unmatched bases: 12. Per germline, CDR1 MNHEY and CDR2 SMNVEV (reference sequence). The CDR3 sequence is 19 residues long. CDR3 sequence: CASSLTLVAGGPTYNEQFF. The CDR3 coding sequence is TGTGCCAGCAGTTTGACTTTGGTAGCGGGAGGGCCCACCTACAATGAGCAGTTCTTC.

To note about this clone: Since no conserved phenylalanine or tryptophan closes the CDR3, a read error is the likely cause. It is unclear where the CDR3 begins or ends on the DNA, so no DNA is shown, and the CDR3 is as TCRdb lists it. The rearrangement links TRBV5-4 to TRBJ2-3. The CDR3 has 9 residues if both end residues are counted. Germline V gives CDR1 SGHNT, CDR2 YYREEE (reference sequence). CDR3 region: CASSLVLLD.

This chain joins TRBV6-1 and TRBJ2-7; D perhaps matches TRBD1 (8 bases). The CDR3 loop spans 15 amino acids. Trimming stripped 7 bases from V and 3 bases from J, with 19 bases between. CDR1 and CDR2 from the germline V gene are MNHNS and SASEGT. DNA for the CDR3: TGTGCCAGCACTCTACTAGCGACAGGGGTCTACGAGCAGTACTTC. This codes for CASTLLATGVYEQYF.

The gene calls are TRBV29-1 and TRBJ2-7; TRBD2 aligns across 10 bases. The junction had 21 bases not matched to a gene; V was cut back by 4 bases and J by 9 bases. The CDR3 runs to 17 residues. CDR1 and CDR2 (germline): SQVTM, ANQGSEA. Here the CDR3 DNA reads TGCAGCGTTGTTACTAGCGGGGCCCGAACCCACCCGAAGGCGCAGTACTTC. It translates to CSVVTSGARTHPKAQYF.